The next 14 T cell receptor beta chains were all read from a single sample in a study of blood T cells in healthy people across ages. The second PCR ran roughly 7 to 11 cycles with a sample-barcoded 5' primer and J-beta primers. Via MiXCR, TCRdb re-called the 5' RACE reads, giving one row per CDR3 protein. The profile shows some 1,800,000 distinct CDR3 sequences, about 39% of them singletons. The source material was blood. These TCRs come from a human donor in good health.

This clonotype came up a few times. CDR3 region: CASASTYEQYF. The CDR3 DNA sequence: TGTGCCAGCGCTTCTACCTACGAGCAGTACTTC. V is TRBV6-2 or TRBV6-3 and J is TRBJ2-7; D gene uncertain. V was trimmed by 8 bases and J by 2 bases, leaving 7 bases between them. This CDR3 comprises 11 residues. Germline V lookup: CDR1 MNHEY, CDR2 SVGEGT.

CDR3 in DNA: TGTGCCAGCAGTGGCAGAGCGGGGGGCCAGCACAATGAGCAGTTCTTC. Translated: CASSGRAGGQHNEQFF. The rearrangement uses TRBV6-2 or TRBV6-3 and TRBJ2-1, with 9 bases aligning to TRBD2. CDR3 length: 16 amino acids. Germline loops: CDR1 MNHEY, CDR2 SVGEGT. V shed 5 bases and J 5 bases; nucleotides not matched to a gene: 10.

CDR3 nucleotides: TGTGCCAGCAGCTTGGCCCCAGGGTCTGGAAACACCATATATTTT. Translated: CASSLAPGSGNTIYF. The V call is TRBV5-5, the J call TRBJ1-3; a possible D gene is TRBD1 (5 bases). V dropped 0 bases and J dropped 1 base, with 8 bases sitting between them. In germline, CDR1 is SGHKS, CDR2 YYEKEE (reference sequence). The CDR3 length is 15 residues.

The gene calls are TRBV27 and TRBJ2-7; D is ambiguous. Germline V CDR1 and CDR2: MNHEY, SMNVEV (reference sequence). V shed 2 bases and J shed 0 bases, with 8 bases lying between them. CDR3 length: 14 residues. CDR3: CASSLGLFSYEQYF. CDR3 DNA sequence: TGTGCCAGCAGTTTAGGTCTCTTCTCCTACGAGCAGTACTTC.

The chain uses TRBV7-9 and TRBJ1-2; tentatively, D is TRBD1 (6 bases). The CDR3 is 13 amino acids. From germline, CDR1 is SEHNR and CDR2 FQNEAQ (reference sequence). V lost 7 bases, J lost 6 bases, and 15 bases lay in between. The CDR3 nucleotides are TGTGCCAGCAACAGGGACGCTCCTGATGGCTACACCTTC. This translates into CASNRDAPDGYTF.

This chain uses TRBV6-5 with TRBJ2-4; D ambiguous. This CDR3 contains 14 residues. V dropped 1 base and J dropped 5 bases, with 9 bases sitting between them. Germline V gives CDR1 MNHEY, CDR2 SVGAGI. Here the CDR3 reads CASSYFGGENIQYF. Written as DNA, the CDR3 is TGTGCCAGCAGTTACTTTGGTGGCGAAAACATTCAGTACTTC.

This clonotype was seen a handful of times. This chain links TRBV7-6 with TRBJ2-1; the D is unclear. Deletions cut 1 base from V and 3 bases from J, with 7 bases between. The CDR3 has 14 residues. CDR1 SGHVS and CDR2 FNYEAQ come from the germline V gene. CDR3 amino acids: CASSLGDNYNEQFF. The CDR3 bases are TGTGCCAGCAGCTTAGGAGACAACTACAATGAGCAGTTCTTC.

V usage is TRBV6-5 and J usage is TRBJ1-2, with TRBD1 matching over 11 bases. Trimming removed 6 bases from V and 0 bases from J; junction bases left unmatched: 6. Looked up from germline, CDR1 is MNHEY and CDR2 is SVGAGI. The CDR3 is 16 amino acids. The CDR3 sequence is CASSTGTGGPNYGYTF. The CDR3 nucleotides are TGTGCCAGCAGCACGGGGACAGGGGGTCCTAACTATGGCTACACCTTC.

V gene TRBV20-1 combines with J gene TRBJ1-5; D gene uncertain. The CDR3 length is 14 residues. Germline V gene lookup returns CDR1 DFQATT and CDR2 SNEGSKA (reference sequence). Trimming stripped 1 base from V and 6 bases from J, with 13 bases between. CDR3 protein: CSARVGNSGQPQHF. CDR3 DNA: TGCAGTGCTAGAGTCGGGAATTCCGGTCAGCCCCAGCATTTT.

The gene calls are TRBV15 and TRBJ2-7; 11 bases are shared with TRBD1. In germline, CDR1 is LNHNV, CDR2 YYDKDF (reference sequence). The V and J ends lost 2 bases and 7 bases, in that order; junction bases with no gene match: 7. CDR3 length equals 15 residues. The CDR3 DNA is TGTGCCACCAGCAGATGGGACAGGGGGTATTTTGAGCAGTACTTC. Its protein product is CATSRWDRGYFEQYF.

This clonotype was counted between two and nine times. The genes are TRBV20-1 and TRBJ2-3; the D gene is possibly TRBD2 (6 bases). Germline lookup yields CDR1 DFQATT and CDR2 SNEGSKA (reference sequence). Trimming took off 6 bases at V and 0 bases at J, with 13 bases between the two ends. CDR3 length equals 14 residues. The CDR3 DNA is TGCAGTGCCCGGGGGATCACTAGCACAGATACGCAGTATTTT. It specifies CSARGITSTDTQYF.

This chain joins TRBV7-8 and TRBJ1-1, with a possible D match to TRBD1 (5 bases). The CDR3 loop spans 12 amino acids. Per germline, CDR1 SGHVS and CDR2 FQNEAQ. V was trimmed by 2 bases and J by 10 bases, leaving 11 bases between them. The CDR3 is CASSLRDSRAFF. In DNA form, the CDR3 reads TGTGCCAGCAGCTTACGAGACAGTCGAGCTTTCTTT.

In its sample, this clonotype was seen a few times. This chain joins TRBV10-3 and TRBJ2-1, with D possibly called TRBD1 or TRBD2 (6 bases each). This CDR3 contains 16 residues. From germline, CDR1 is ENHRY and CDR2 SYGVKD. Trimming left V 2 bases short and J 4 bases short, with 15 bases between. The CDR3 nucleotides are TGTGCCATCAGTGAGAGTGAGGGGGGTCCTTACAATGAGCAGTTCTTC. Its protein is CAISESEGGPYNEQFF.

V and J are TRBV5-1 and TRBJ1-2; D gene uncertain. The CDR3 length is 15 residues. V was clipped by 2 bases and J by 2 bases, with 13 bases between them. Germline assignment: CDR1 SGHRS and CDR2 YFSETQ. The CDR3 DNA follows: TGCGCCAGCAGCTTCGTCGGACTGGCCAACTATGGCTACACCTTC. Its translation: CASSFVGLANYGYTF.